This section outlines one T cell receptor (beta chain) sequence together with its context. The table came from immunoSEQ multiplex PCR; TCRdb's copy has only in-frame clones and leaves some out. Of a few hundred thousand clones in the sample, nearly 90% were seen once. This sample was taken from a study of blood T cell repertoires in COVID-19. Turning to the study itself: The cDNA or gDNA used as material had been derived from T cells, B-cell-depleted T cells, or PBMCs.

Trimming stripped 6 bases from V and 7 bases from J, with 16 bases between. Germline-derived CDR1 and CDR2 are LNHDA and SQIVND (reference sequence). CDR3 size: 14 residues. The chain couples TRBV19 to TRBJ2-1; D might be TRBD1 (7 bases). Sequenced sample: peripheral blood. The TCR comes from a young man with active or convalescent COVID-19. CDR3 DNA: TGTGCCAGTAGCTTACCGACAGGGAGGAATGAGCAGTTCTTC. Its translation: CASSLPTGRNEQFF.